This T cell receptor beta chain was found in a study of shared clonotypes between healthy human individuals. Study observations and caveats: Depth of sequencing was expected to influence donor clonotype sharing. Several donors showed sharing of about 5.5% of naive CD4 clonotypes.

Turning to this clone: Its antigen is not identified.

None of the donors, who were healthy HIV-negative adults, had recently had acute infections or vaccinations. Partitioning of CD4+ cells yielded a CD45RA+ naive subset and a CD45RA-negative memory subset. The V end was cut by 2 bases, the J end by 5 bases, with 6 bases between. Germline lookup yields CDR1 GTSNPN and CDR2 SVGIG (reference sequence). The length of the CDR3 is 11 residues. Sequencing was performed with immunoSEQ multiplex PCR; in TCRdb, only in-frame clones are kept and a portion is missing. This sample yields about 1.4 million clones, of which around 97% are seen a single time; roughly 1.2% belongs to the top ten.

Material: naive CD4+ T cells sorted from blood. Subset given: CD45RA+ positively selected. This sequence joins TRBV30 and TRBJ2-5; D remains ambiguous. This receptor was identified in a man aged 25-40 years in good health. Here the CDR3 reads CAWSRIETQYF. The CDR3, as DNA: TGTGCCTGGAGTAGAATCGAGACCCAGTACTTC.